In this sample, the clone carrying this TCR beta chain is medium-sized. What it binds is not known. Germline V gene data show CDR1 as SEHNR and CDR2 as FQNEAQ (reference sequence). V was pared by 9 bases and J by 0 bases, with 12 bases between. There are 14 residues in the CDR3. It was cDNA, reverse transcribed from extracted RNA, that served as the sequencing template. The repertoire was sequenced with immunoSEQ multiplex PCR; TCRdb's copy has only in-frame clones and lacks some. The sample records 200,000 to 250,000 clones, roughly 66% being singletons. This entry belongs to a study of CD8+ T cells in alopecia areata. Looking at the study overall: Patients in the treated group were given tofacitinib by mouth, 5 to 10 mg twice a day.

General study points: Persistence in scalp and blood during tofacitinib was observed for many expanded lesional clones. The study found tofacitinib significantly decreased scalp clonality and expanded CD8+ clones among the top 100.

Sample treatment: oral pan-JAK inhibitor, 5-10 mg twice daily. The sequence was obtained from a human donor with alopecia areata. This sequence joins TRBV7-9 and TRBJ2-1; D is possibly TRBD2 (5 bases). The specimen was CD4+ T cells sorted from blood, collected at week 44, from a patient treated with tofacitinib. Here the CDR3 DNA reads TGTGCCAGTGGGGTTGCGGGCTCCTACAATGAGCAGTTCTTC. Translation: CASGVAGSYNEQFF.